Following are 21 T cell receptor beta chains from one sample sequenced in a study of Graves' ophthalmopathy and Graves' hyperthyroidism (dated by TCRdb to about 2018). Sequencing relied on an Illumina HiSeq 2000. For repertoire sequencing, the TCR beta CDR3 regions were amplified from RNA transcripts. The first round was an RT-PCR using HTBI primers with the Qiagen OneStep RT-PCR kit, and this first round was followed by a second-round multiplex PCR, then size selection and purification. TCRdb took the public reads, trimmed them with fastp at Q25, ran MiXCR for clone calling and kept in-frame beta chains. When rows share a CDR3 protein, they turn into one entry using the most common DNA and genes. The sample has hundreds of thousands of distinct CDR3 sequences on record, 20% to 25% of them singletons. Of the sample, around 40% is held by the ten largest clones. What was sequenced was peripheral blood. The origin of the receptors is a woman in her forties or fifties with Graves' ophthalmopathy. Donor details come from another sample of the same person, matched by shared clones.

In this sample, this clonotype turned up many times. J is TRBJ1-5 and V is TRBV6-2 or TRBV6-3; the D gene is possibly TRBD1 (6 bases). Germline V gene lookup returns CDR1 MNHEY and CDR2 SVGEGT. The CDR3 consists of 16 residues. V was clipped by 2 bases and J by 3 bases, with 14 bases between them. CDR3 protein: CASSYRGAEYNQPQHF. The DNA for the CDR3 is TGTGCCAGCAGTTACCGGGGGGCAGAGTACAATCAGCCCCAGCATTTT.

In its sample, this clonotype was seen many times. This sequence joins TRBV27 and TRBJ2-7; TRBD2 matches at 7 bases. This CDR3 has 14 amino acids. CDR1 and CDR2 (germline): MNHEY, SMNVEV (reference sequence). Trimming at V came to 7 bases and at J to 1 base, leaving 7 bases not matched to a gene. The CDR3 region has the DNA TGTGCCAGCAAGCGGGGCGGCTTGTCCTACGAGCAGTACTTC. Encoded protein: CASKRGGLSYEQYF.

This clonotype was detected a few times. The chain is built from TRBV11-2 and TRBJ2-7; the match to TRBD2 covers 8 bases. Germline values: CDR1 SGHAT, CDR2 FQNNGV. With 1 base clipped from V and 6 bases from J, the junction kept 14 bases outside the gene matches. The CDR3 length is 17 residues. The CDR3 loop reads CASSLGLASGRRLEQYF. CDR3 DNA sequence: TGTGCCAGCAGCTTAGGTTTAGCAAGCGGGAGAAGGCTCGAGCAGTACTTC.

This clonotype occurred many times. The genes are TRBV19 and TRBJ1-2, with D possibly TRBD1 on 5 matching bases. CDR1 is LNHDA and CDR2 is SQIVND in the germline V gene (reference sequence). The CDR3 length is 13 residues. V lost 10 bases and J 6 bases, leaving 18 bases between the germline ends. The chain's CDR3 is CATRVFEPHGYTF. The DNA for the CDR3 is TGTGCCACCAGGGTTTTCGAGCCCCATGGCTACACCTTC. The full variable domain, with the rest looked up from reference TRBV19 and TRBJ1-2, is DGGITQSPKYLFRKEGQNVTLSCEQNLNHDAMYWYRQDPGQGLRLIYYSQIVNDFQKGDIAEGYSVSREKKESFPLTVTSAQKNPTAFYLCATRVFEPHGYTFGSGTRLTVV.

CDR3 loop: CASTRDRSHYEQYF. CDR3 nucleotide sequence: TGTGCCAGCACCCGGGACAGGTCTCACTACGAGCAGTACTTC. The genes are TRBV27 and TRBJ2-7; TRBD1 matches at 8 bases. The CDR3 runs 14 residues. V shed 7 bases and J 3 bases; nucleotides not matched to a gene: 8. The V gene's germline CDR1 is MNHEY and CDR2 SMNVEV (reference sequence).

This clonotype was seen many times. The CDR3 DNA follows: TGTGCCAGCAGTACCCGACGGGGGATCGGCACAGATACGCAGTATTTT. Translation gives CASSTRRGIGTDTQYF. This sequence joins TRBV6-2 or TRBV6-3 and TRBJ2-3; the D gene is possibly TRBD2 (6 bases). The CDR3 has 16 residues. The V gene's germline CDR1 is MNHEY and CDR2 SVGEGT. The V end lost 5 bases, the J end lost 1 base, and 16 bases lay between the germline ends.

In its sample, this clonotype was seen many times. This chain links TRBV30 with TRBJ1-1; 9 bases agree with TRBD1. Per germline, CDR1 GTSNPN and CDR2 SVGIG (reference sequence). J was trimmed by 5 bases and V by 3 bases; bases with no gene match: 4. The CDR3 length is 13 residues. The CDR3 loop is CAWRTGGRTEAFF. The CDR3 region has the DNA TGTGCCTGGAGGACAGGGGGTCGAACTGAAGCTTTCTTT.

The gene calls are TRBV15 and TRBJ2-7; 12 nucleotides match TRBD2. The germline V gene has CDR1 LNHNV and CDR2 YYDKDF (reference sequence). This CDR3 comprises 16 residues. V was clipped by 1 base and J by 4 bases; unmatched bases: 5. DNA of the CDR3: TGTGCCACCAGCAGAGGGAGGACTAGCGGGATTTACGAGCAGTACTTC. Translating it yields CATSRGRTSGIYEQYF.

In nucleotides, the CDR3 is TGTGCTAGTGGACAGGCTTTCCAAGAGACCCAGTACTTC. It is translated as CASGQAFQETQYF. V and J are TRBV12-5 and TRBJ2-5; maybe TRBD1 (5 bases). Germline V CDR1 and CDR2: LGHNT, FRNRAP. This CDR3 has 13 residues. Trimming pared 6 bases from V and 1 base from J, leaving 9 bases between.

There are many counts of this clonotype. The CDR3 DNA reads as TGTGCCAGCACCGGAGGGGGATATGGGGCCAACGTCCTGACTTTC. Translated: CASTGGGYGANVLTF. The chain couples TRBV13 to TRBJ2-6, with D perhaps TRBD1 or TRBD2 (6 bases each). Deletions cut 7 bases from V and 3 bases from J, with 13 bases between. The CDR3 consists of 15 residues. The V gene's germline CDR1 is PRHDT and CDR2 FYEKMQ (reference sequence).

The chain is built from TRBV30 and TRBJ1-6, with D maybe TRBD1 (6 bases). The CDR3 runs to 12 residues. CDR1 is GTSNPN and CDR2 is SVGIG in the germline V gene (reference sequence). Trimming removed 0 bases at V and 11 bases at J, with 8 bases between. CDR3 sequence reads: CAWSVRGPPLHF. The CDR3 region has the DNA TGTGCCTGGAGTGTACGGGGGCCACCCCTCCACTTT.

This clonotype appeared many times. It may be a read error: a sequence one base away is much more abundant. The CDR3 is CASSWLAGTGEPFF. CDR3 DNA: TGTGCCAGCAGCTGGCTAGCGGGCACCGGGGAGCCGTTTTTT. The gene calls are TRBV7-2 and TRBJ2-2; 8 positions match TRBD2. The CDR3 spans 14 residues. Germline V gene sequence: CDR1 SGHTA, CDR2 FQGNSA.

The sample holds many counts of this clonotype. The chain recombines TRBV19 with TRBJ2-5, with a possible D match to TRBD2 (6 bases). The germline gives CDR1 LNHDA, CDR2 SQIVND (reference sequence). Trimming took off 5 bases at V and 5 bases at J, with 15 bases between the two ends. This CDR3 is 14 amino acids long. The CDR3 loop is CASSPGHRGETQYF. In DNA, the CDR3 is TGTGCCAGTAGTCCGGGTCACCGGGGGGAGACCCAGTACTTC.

The table lists this clonotype with many counts. This rearrangement joins TRBV6-1 to TRBJ1-5, with 9 bases that match TRBD1. The CDR3 has 15 amino acids. The germline V gene has CDR1 MNHNS and CDR2 SASEGT. V gave up 6 bases and J gave up 1 base; unmatched junction bases: 4. The CDR3: CASRDRGGSNQPQHF. CDR3 bases: TGTGCCAGCAGGGACAGGGGAGGGAGCAATCAGCCCCAGCATTTT.

This clonotype came up many times. This chain connects TRBV12-3 or TRBV12-4 to TRBJ2-5; 8 bases agree with TRBD1. V lost 5 bases to trimming and J lost 0 bases; unmatched junction nucleotides: 2. The CDR3 has 14 amino acids. CDR3 amino acids: CASSPGGDQETQYF. As DNA, the CDR3 is TGTGCCAGCAGTCCAGGGGGCGACCAAGAGACCCAGTACTTC.

This clonotype was counted ten times or more. V is TRBV11-1 and J is TRBJ2-7; 12 bases fit TRBD2. V dropped 5 bases and J dropped 3; count of bases not matched to a gene: 8. The germline V gene encodes CDR1 SGHAT and CDR2 FQDESV (reference sequence). This CDR3 region has 16 residues. The CDR3 nucleotides are TGTGCCAGCAGCCCCCGGACTAGCGGGAAATACTACGAGCAGTACTTC. This encodes CASSPRTSGKYYEQYF. Supplemented by reference TRBV11-1 and TRBJ2-7, the full variable domain reads EAEVAQSPRYKITEKSQAVAFWCDPISGHATLYWYRQILGQGPELLVQFQDESVVDDSQLPKDRFSAERLKGVDSTLKIQPAELGDSAMYLCASSPRTSGKYYEQYFGPGTRLTVT.

This clonotype was seen ten or more times. The J gene is TRBJ1-1, the V gene TRBV6-5; no clear D. Germline V gives CDR1 MNHEY, CDR2 SVGAGI. The CDR3 covers 12 residues. Between the trimmed V and J ends, which lost 2 bases and 8 bases, there was a span of 9 bases. The CDR3 loop reads CASSYSTPEAFF. The CDR3 DNA reads TGTGCCAGCAGTTACAGCACACCCGAAGCTTTCTTT.

In its sample, this clonotype was seen a few times. The chain is built from TRBV4-1 and TRBJ1-2; D remains ambiguous. Germline V gives CDR1 MGHRA, CDR2 YSYEKL. This CDR3 has 13 amino acids. Trimming pared 5 bases from V and 6 bases from J, leaving 13 bases between. CDR3 sequence: CASSTPQGDGYTF. DNA for the CDR3: TGCGCCAGCAGCACCCCCCAAGGAGATGGCTACACCTTC.

This clonotype was observed a handful of times. This chain links TRBV30 with TRBJ1-2; no clear D gene. This CDR3 region has 15 residues. V was cut by 0 bases and J by 7 bases, with 18 bases left in between. Germline loops: CDR1 GTSNPN, CDR2 SVGIG (reference sequence). The chain's CDR3 is CAWSVRADSRSGYTF. The CDR3 DNA follows: TGTGCCTGGAGTGTACGGGCGGACTCTCGGAGTGGCTACACCTTC.

In its sample, this clonotype was seen many times. The chain employs TRBV11-2 and TRBJ2-2; 13 bases map to TRBD2. Germline assignment: CDR1 SGHAT and CDR2 FQNNGV. V lost 5 bases and J lost 0; bases outside the gene matches: 6. The CDR3 has 18 amino acids. The CDR3 DNA reads as TGTGCCAGCAGCCAGGGACTAGCGGGATCCGCGAACACCGGGGAGCTGTTTTTT. This gives the protein CASSQGLAGSANTGELFF.

In this sample, this clonotype turned up once. The chain carries TRBV27 and TRBJ2-5; no reliable D call. The CDR3 length is 15 residues. V gave up 3 bases and J gave up 4 bases, with 15 bases separating them. Germline V CDR1 and CDR2: MNHEY, SMNVEV (reference sequence). The CDR3 region is CASSLLGDGRETQYF. CDR3 in DNA: TGTGCCAGCAGTTTGTTGGGCGACGGACGAGAGACCCAGTACTTC.